The clone carrying this T cell receptor beta chain was seen a few times. This entry is derived from a study of molecular identifiers for immune sequencing clone quantification. The CDR3 extends over 15 amino acids. V was shortened by 8 bases and J by 0 bases, with 15 bases between the two germline ends. Germline CDR1 reads MNHNY; CDR2 reads SVGAGI (reference sequence). TCRdb reprocessed the PCR reads with MiXCR, giving one entry per CDR3 protein. The data show some 100,000 distinct CDR3 sequences, 36% seen once. This TCR came from a human donor in good health. Some libraries in this study had Jurkat cell RNA spiked in. Sequencing was done on a sample of naive CD8+ T cells from blood, with Jurkat cell RNA spiked in. Subset indicated: FACS-sorted CD8+CD4-CCR7+CD45RA+ naive T cells. The chain recombines TRBV6-6 with TRBJ2-3; D might be TRBD2 (6 bases). CDR3 sequence: CASPPHSGSTDTQYF. For the CDR3, the DNA is TGTGCCAGCCCCCCGCATAGCGGAAGCACAGATACGCAGTATTTT.